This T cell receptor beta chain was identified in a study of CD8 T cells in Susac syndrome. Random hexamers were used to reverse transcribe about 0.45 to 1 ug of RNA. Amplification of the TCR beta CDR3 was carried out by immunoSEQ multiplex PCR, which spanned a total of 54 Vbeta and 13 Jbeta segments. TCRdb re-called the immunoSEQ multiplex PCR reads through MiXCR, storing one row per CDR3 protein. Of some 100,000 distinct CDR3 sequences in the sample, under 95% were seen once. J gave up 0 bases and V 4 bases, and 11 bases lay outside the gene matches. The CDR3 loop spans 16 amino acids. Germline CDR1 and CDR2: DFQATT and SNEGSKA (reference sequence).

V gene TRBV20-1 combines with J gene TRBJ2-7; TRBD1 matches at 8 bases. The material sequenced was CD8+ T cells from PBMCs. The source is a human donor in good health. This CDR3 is CSAMPRTGSFSYEQYF. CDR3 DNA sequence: TGCAGTGCTATGCCAAGGACAGGGAGTTTCTCCTACGAGCAGTACTTC.